This T cell receptor beta chain is from a study of blood T cell repertoires in COVID-19. The wider study: Nucleic acid was either cDNA or gDNA, and it came from T cells, B-cell-depleted T cells, or PBMCs.

Enrollment of patients from Seattle took place during active infection, with longitudinal follow-up. Some clones are missing from TCRdb's copy, which holds only in-frame ones; the method was immunoSEQ multiplex PCR. The table has fewer than 250,000 clones, 92% seen once. Germline V gene lookup returns CDR1 MNHEY and CDR2 SMNVEV (reference sequence). The trim removed 5 bases at V and 9 bases at J, leaving 12 bases unmatched. The CDR3 spans 14 residues. Source material: peripheral blood. The clonotype was recovered from a man between 25 and 39 years old with COVID-19, enrolled during active disease. V gene TRBV27 combines with J gene TRBJ2-7, with 8 positions matching TRBD1. The CDR3: CASSPNLGQGGQYF. The CDR3 nucleotides are TGTGCCAGCAGTCCAAACCTTGGACAGGGTGGGCAGTACTTC.